The 2 T cell receptor beta chains below come from one sample, sequenced in a study of T cells after yellow fever vaccination. One entry per CDR3 protein results from TCRdb running MiXCR on the 5' RACE reads. The sample consists of 340,000 or so distinct CDR3 sequences, about 12% of them appearing once. The sample consisted of CD4+ T cells sorted from PBMCs, taken 15 days after the yellow fever booster vaccination. The receptors originated from a man younger than 35 who received the YFV17D yellow fever vaccine.

In this sample, this clonotype turned up once. The chain is built from TRBV5-3 and TRBJ2-1; D is possibly TRBD2 (6 bases). TRBV5-3 is an ORF for which the function is uncertain. V lost 4 bases to trimming and J lost 2 bases, with 16 bases between them. CDR3 size: 16 residues. For the CDR3, the DNA is TGTGCCAGAAGCCGAAGACGGGGGACCCCCTACAATGAGCAGTTCTTC. It encodes CARSRRRGTPYNEQFF.

The rearrangement uses TRBV19 and TRBJ2-5; 10 positions agree with TRBD1. Unmatched junction bases numbered 7, after V lost 10 bases and J lost 5 bases. From germline, CDR1 is LNHDA and CDR2 SQIVND (reference sequence). The CDR3 loop spans 13 amino acids. CDR3 loop: CATAGTGDETQYF. The CDR3 DNA follows: TGTGCCACAGCCGGGACAGGGGATGAGACCCAGTACTTC.